The TCR beta chain under discussion was sequenced for a study of T cell responses to AZD1222 COVID-19 vaccine. Clones were read by immunoSEQ multiplex PCR, and TCRdb kept only the in-frame ones, dropping some. The sample has some 150,000 clones; about 87% are singletons. Per the germline V gene, CDR1 is GTSNPN and CDR2 is SVGIG (reference sequence). This CDR3 has 11 residues. Trimming took 0 bases from V and 7 from J, leaving 6 bases between them. The specimen comprised peripheral blood, sampled on day 0 of AZD1222 vaccination. The chain recombines TRBV30 with TRBJ1-2; D unclear. The source is an adult in good health. CDR3 amino acids: CAWSVGFGYTF. The CDR3 region has the DNA TGTGCCTGGAGTGTAGGGTTTGGCTACACCTTC.